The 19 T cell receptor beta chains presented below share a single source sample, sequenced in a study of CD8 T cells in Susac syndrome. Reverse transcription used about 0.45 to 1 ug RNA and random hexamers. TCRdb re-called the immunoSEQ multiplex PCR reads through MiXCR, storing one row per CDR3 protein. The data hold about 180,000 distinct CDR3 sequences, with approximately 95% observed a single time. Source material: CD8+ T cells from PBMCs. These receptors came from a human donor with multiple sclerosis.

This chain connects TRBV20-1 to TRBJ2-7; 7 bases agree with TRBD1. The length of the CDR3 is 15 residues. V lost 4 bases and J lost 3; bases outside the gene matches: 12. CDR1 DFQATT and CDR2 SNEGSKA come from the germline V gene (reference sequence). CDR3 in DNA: TGCAGTGCTACGGACAGGACCGGGCTTGGCTACGAGCAGTACTTC. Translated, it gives CSATDRTGLGYEQYF.

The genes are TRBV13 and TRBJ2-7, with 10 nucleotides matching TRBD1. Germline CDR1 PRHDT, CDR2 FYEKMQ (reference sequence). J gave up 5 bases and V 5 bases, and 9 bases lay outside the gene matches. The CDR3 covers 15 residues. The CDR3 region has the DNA TGTGCCAGCAGCCTCGCGGGACAGGGGTTTCACGAGCAGTACTTC. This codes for CASSLAGQGFHEQYF.

The CDR3: CSARTPADYYEQYF. DNA of the CDR3: TGCAGTGCTAGAACCCCCGCGGACTACTACGAGCAGTACTTC. The rearrangement uses TRBV20-1 and TRBJ2-7, with D perhaps matching TRBD2 (6 bases). Deletions cut 2 bases from V and 3 bases from J, with 14 bases between. This CDR3 is built from 14 residues. CDR1 is DFQATT, CDR2 SNEGSKA, per germline (reference sequence).

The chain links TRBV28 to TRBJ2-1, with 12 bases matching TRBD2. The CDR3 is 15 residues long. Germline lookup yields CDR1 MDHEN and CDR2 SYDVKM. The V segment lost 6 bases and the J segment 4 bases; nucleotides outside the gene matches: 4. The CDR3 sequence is CASSATSGRYNEQFF. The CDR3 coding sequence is TGTGCCAGCAGCGCGACTAGCGGGAGATACAATGAGCAGTTCTTC.

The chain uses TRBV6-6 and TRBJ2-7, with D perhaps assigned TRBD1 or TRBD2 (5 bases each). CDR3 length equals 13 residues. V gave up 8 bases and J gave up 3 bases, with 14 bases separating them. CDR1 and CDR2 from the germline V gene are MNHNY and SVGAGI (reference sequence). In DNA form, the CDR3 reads TGTGCCAGCGCCCAGGGAGTGTACTACGAGCAGTACTTC. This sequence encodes CASAQGVYYEQYF.

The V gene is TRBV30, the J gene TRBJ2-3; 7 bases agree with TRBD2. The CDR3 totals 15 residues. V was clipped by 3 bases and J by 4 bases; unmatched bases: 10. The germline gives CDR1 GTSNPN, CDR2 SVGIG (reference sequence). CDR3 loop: CAWSVGAGPADTQYF. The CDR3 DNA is TGTGCCTGGAGCGTAGGAGCGGGACCGGCAGATACGCAGTATTTT.

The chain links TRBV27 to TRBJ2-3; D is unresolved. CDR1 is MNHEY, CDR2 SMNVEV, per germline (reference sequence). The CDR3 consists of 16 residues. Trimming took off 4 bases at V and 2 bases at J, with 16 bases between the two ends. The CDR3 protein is CASSYLGGIPTDTQYF. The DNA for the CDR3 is TGTGCCAGCAGTTATCTTGGTGGGATTCCCACAGATACGCAGTATTTT.

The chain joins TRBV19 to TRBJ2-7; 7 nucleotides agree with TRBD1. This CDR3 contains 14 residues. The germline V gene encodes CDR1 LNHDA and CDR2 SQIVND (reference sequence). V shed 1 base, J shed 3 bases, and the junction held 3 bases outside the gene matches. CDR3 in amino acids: CASSIVAGGYEQYF. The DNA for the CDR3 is TGTGCCAGTAGTATAGTTGCAGGGGGCTACGAGCAGTACTTC. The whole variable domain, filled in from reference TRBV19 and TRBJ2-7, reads DGGITQSPKYLFRKEGQNVTLSCEQNLNHDAMYWYRQDPGQGLRLIYYSQIVNDFQKGDIAEGYSVSREKKESFPLTVTSAQKNPTAFYLCASSIVAGGYEQYFGPGTRLTVT.

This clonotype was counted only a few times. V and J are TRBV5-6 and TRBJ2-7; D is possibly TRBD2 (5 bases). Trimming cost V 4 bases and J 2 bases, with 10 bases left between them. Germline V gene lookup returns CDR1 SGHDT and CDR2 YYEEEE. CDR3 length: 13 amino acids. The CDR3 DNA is TGTGCCAGCAGCCGGACTGGGACCTACGAGCAGTACTTC. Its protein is CASSRTGTYEQYF.

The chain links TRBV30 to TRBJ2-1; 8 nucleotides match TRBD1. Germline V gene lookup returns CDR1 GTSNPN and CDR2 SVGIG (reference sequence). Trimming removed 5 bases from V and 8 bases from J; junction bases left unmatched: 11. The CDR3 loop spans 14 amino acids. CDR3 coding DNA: TGTGCCTGGGACCGGGACCCAGGGGGCTATGAGCAGTTCTTC. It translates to CAWDRDPGGYEQFF.

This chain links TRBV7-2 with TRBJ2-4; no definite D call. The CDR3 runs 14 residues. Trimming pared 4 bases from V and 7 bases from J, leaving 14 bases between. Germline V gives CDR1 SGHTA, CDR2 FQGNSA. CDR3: CASSSGSKRNIQYF. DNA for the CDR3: TGTGCCAGCAGCTCCGGATCGAAGAGGAACATTCAGTACTTC.

CDR3 region: CASSAWDRSADTQYF. DNA for the CDR3: TGTGCCAGCAGCGCCTGGGACAGGTCGGCAGATACGCAGTATTTT. The chain uses TRBV9 and TRBJ2-3, with 8 bases fitting TRBD1. Looked up from germline, CDR1 is SGDLS and CDR2 is YYNGEE. The length of the CDR3 is 15 residues. Trimming at V came to 3 bases and at J to 4 bases, leaving 7 bases not matched to a gene.

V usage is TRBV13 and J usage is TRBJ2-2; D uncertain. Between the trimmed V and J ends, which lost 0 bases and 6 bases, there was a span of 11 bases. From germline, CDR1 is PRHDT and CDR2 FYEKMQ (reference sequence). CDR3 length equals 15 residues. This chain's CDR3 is CASSLGPFSAGELFF. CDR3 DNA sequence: TGTGCCAGCAGCTTAGGTCCCTTTTCGGCCGGGGAGCTGTTTTTT.

The CDR3 DNA reads TGTGCCAGCAGCCCGGCCCGGGGAGGTTACGAGCAGTACTTC. Translating it yields CASSPARGGYEQYF. This chain uses TRBV7-9 with TRBJ2-7; a weak D match, TRBD2 (6 bases). This CDR3 has 14 residues. Between the trimmed V and J ends, which lost 5 bases and 4 bases, there was a span of 15 bases. Germline CDR1 reads SEHNR; CDR2 reads FQNEAQ (reference sequence).

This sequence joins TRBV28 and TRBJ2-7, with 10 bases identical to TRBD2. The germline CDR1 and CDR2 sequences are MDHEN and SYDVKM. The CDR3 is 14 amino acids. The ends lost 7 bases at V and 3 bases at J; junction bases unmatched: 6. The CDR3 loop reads CASTLAGGYYEQYF. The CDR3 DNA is TGTGCCAGCACATTAGCGGGAGGCTACTACGAGCAGTACTTC. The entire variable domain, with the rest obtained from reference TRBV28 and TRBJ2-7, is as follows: DVKVTQSSRYLVKRTGEKVFLECVQDMDHENMFWYRQDPGLGLRLIYFSYDVKMKEKGDIPEGYSVSREKKERFSLILESASTNQTSMYLCASTLAGGYYEQYFGPGTRLTVT.

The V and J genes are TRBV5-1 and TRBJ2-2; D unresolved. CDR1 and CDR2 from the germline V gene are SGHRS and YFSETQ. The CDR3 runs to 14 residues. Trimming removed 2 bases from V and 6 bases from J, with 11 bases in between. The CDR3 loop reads CASSFWGYPGELFF. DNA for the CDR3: TGCGCCAGCAGCTTCTGGGGATACCCCGGGGAGCTGTTTTTT.

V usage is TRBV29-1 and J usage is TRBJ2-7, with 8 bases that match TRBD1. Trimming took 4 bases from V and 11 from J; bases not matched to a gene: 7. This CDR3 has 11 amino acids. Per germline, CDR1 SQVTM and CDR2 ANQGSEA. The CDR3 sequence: CSVGGGQGKYF. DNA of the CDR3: TGCAGCGTTGGGGGTGGACAGGGAAAGTACTTC.

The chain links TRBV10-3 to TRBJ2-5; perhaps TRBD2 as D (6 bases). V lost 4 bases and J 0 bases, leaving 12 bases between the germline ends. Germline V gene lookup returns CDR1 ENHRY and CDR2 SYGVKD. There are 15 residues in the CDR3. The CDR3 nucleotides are TGTGCCATCAGTGCGGGACTCGCGGACCAAGAGACCCAGTACTTC. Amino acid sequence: CAISAGLADQETQYF.

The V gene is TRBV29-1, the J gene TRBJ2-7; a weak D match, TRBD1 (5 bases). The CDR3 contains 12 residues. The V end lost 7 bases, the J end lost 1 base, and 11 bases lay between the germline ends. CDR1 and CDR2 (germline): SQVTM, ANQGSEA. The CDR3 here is CSALTGSYEQYF. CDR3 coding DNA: TGCAGCGCACTAACAGGATCCTACGAGCAGTACTTC.